A selection of T cell receptor beta chains follows, all from one sample in a study of blood T cell repertoires in COVID-19. TCRdb's copy holds only in-frame clones and misses some; the assay was immunoSEQ multiplex PCR. The data show about 160,000 clones, about 83% seen once. The sequencing sample was made of peripheral blood. Source of these receptors: a man in his 60s with acute or convalescent COVID-19. Both conserved end residues are part of each CDR3. Fields, in order: J gene, V gene, clone size, D gene, CDR3 length, CDR3 DNA, CDR3 protein. A D gene is named only where the DNA matches it firmly. The size of a clone is reported for some rows only, either as once, few or many, or as a class for expanded clones.

j_gene: TRBJ2-3; v_gene: TRBV6-2/TRBV6-3; abundance: few; d_gene: TRBD1; len: 15; CDR3nt: TGTGCCAGCAGTTACGGGACAGGGGATTTCGATACGCAGTATTTT; CDR3aa: CASSYGTGDFDTQYF
j_gene: TRBJ1-2; v_gene: TRBV6-5; abundance: many; d_gene: NA; len: 16; CDR3nt: TGTGCCAGCAGTTACTCAATGGGACACGAAAACTATGGCTACACCTTC; CDR3aa: CASSYSMGHENYGYTF
j_gene: TRBJ2-1; v_gene: TRBV19; abundance: few; d_gene: NA; len: 13; CDR3nt: TGTGCCACCTCAGACCGGCGGAACGATGAGCAGTTCTTC; CDR3aa: CATSDRRNDEQFF
j_gene: TRBJ1-5; v_gene: TRBV3-1/TRBV3-2; abundance: NA; d_gene: NA; len: 13; CDR3nt: TGTGCCAGCAGCCCCGGAGGGGATCAGCCCCAGCATTTT; CDR3aa: CASSPGGDQPQHF
j_gene: TRBJ2-7; v_gene: TRBV4-1; abundance: once; d_gene: TRBD2; len: 16; CDR3nt: TGCGCCAGCAGCCAAGGACTAGCGGGGGGAACCTACGAGCAGTACTTC; CDR3aa: CASSQGLAGGTYEQYF
j_gene: TRBJ2-4; v_gene: TRBV12-5; abundance: NA; d_gene: NA; len: 16; CDR3nt: TGTGCTAGTGGTTTGCTAACAGGTGGCCCCAAAAACATTCAGTACTTC; CDR3aa: CASGLLTGGPKNIQYF
j_gene: TRBJ1-2; v_gene: TRBV10-3; abundance: NA; d_gene: TRBD1; len: 15; CDR3nt: TGTGCCATCAGGGACGGGACAGGGGGATTAGAAGGCTACACCTTC; CDR3aa: CAIRDGTGGLEGYTF
j_gene: TRBJ2-1; v_gene: TRBV11-1; abundance: NA; d_gene: TRBD2; len: 14; CDR3nt: TGTGCCAGCAGCTCCCGGGGGGTCGGCGGTGAGCAGTTCTTC; CDR3aa: CASSSRGVGGEQFF
j_gene: TRBJ2-5; v_gene: TRBV7-2; abundance: NA; d_gene: NA; len: 15; CDR3nt: TGTGCCAGCAGCCCAGGGGCATTAATCCAAGAGACCCAGTACTTC; CDR3aa: CASSPGALIQETQYF
j_gene: TRBJ1-6; v_gene: TRBV7-8; abundance: once; d_gene: NA; len: 15; CDR3nt: TGTGCCAGCAGCTTAGCGGTTGGGGGGGACTCACCCCTCCACTTT; CDR3aa: CASSLAVGGDSPLHF